This T cell receptor (beta chain) was documented in a study of cytomegalovirus exposure and HLA in healthy donors. Study results and limitations: Later work found most CMV-associated TCR beta chains apparently HLA-restricted. In a later analysis, fewer than 20,000 TCR beta sequences were associated with HLA alleles at 0.05 false discovery rate.

V was clipped by 7 bases and J by 0 bases, with 11 bases between them. The CDR3 runs to 14 residues. Per germline, CDR1 SGHRS and CDR2 YFSETQ. About this clone: Its cognate antigen is unknown.

Amplification used 60 Vbeta primers and 13 Jbeta primers. TCRdb's table, derived via immunoSEQ multiplex PCR, lists solely in-frame clones and lacks some. The data hold about 100,000 clones, with 60% to 85% observed a single time. This chain links TRBV5-1 with TRBJ2-1, with a weak D call TRBD2 (6 bases). Sequencing input: PBMCs. The TCR was taken from a man between 50 and 59 years old in good health and CMV-seronegative. CDR3 protein: CASGGTSSYNEQFF. Here the CDR3 DNA reads TGCGCCAGCGGCGGGACTTCCTCCTACAATGAGCAGTTCTTC.